This T cell receptor beta chain was found in a study of regulatory T cells in long-lasting Graves disease. Study information: More than 5 years of antithyroid drugs with positive TSH receptor antibodies defined persistent Graves' disease.

Notes on the study in general: Persistent patients had a count of shared public clonotypes (2,741) that exceeded that of new patients (almost 1,000).

Germline V gives CDR1 SNHLY, CDR2 FYNNEI. The CDR3 is 16 residues long. With V trimmed by 6 bases and J by 0 bases, 8 bases remained unmatched. Specified time point: persistent/refractory GD, antithyroid drugs over 5 years with positive TRAb. Preparation of the TCR library used RNA extracted from PBMCs. Comment on this clonotype: Its antigen is unidentified.

Arm-PCR of CDR3 regions and iRepertoire HTBI primers were the basis on which TCR beta libraries were built. TCRdb recomputed calls from the multiplex PCR reads with MiXCR, one row per CDR3 protein. This sample has 400,000 to 450,000 distinct CDR3 sequences; 20% to 30% occur once, and the top ten carry over 25%. The clonotype originates from a female donor with Graves disease. The gene calls are TRBV2 and TRBJ1-5, with 7 bases fitting TRBD1. This specimen consisted of peripheral blood mononuclear cells (PBMCs), obtained when the disease was refractory, from a patient treated with antithyroid drugs. The CDR3 DNA follows: TGTGCCAGCAGCTCCGGACAGGACCATAGCAATCAGCCCCAGCATTTT. Amino acids: CASSSGQDHSNQPQHF. Drawing the rest from reference TRBV2 and TRBJ1-5, the complete variable domain is EPEVTQTPSHQVTQMGQEVILRCVPISNHLYFYWYRQILGQKVEFLVSFYNNEISEKSEIFDDQFSVERPDGSNFTLKIRSTKLEDSAMYFCASSSGQDHSNQPQHFGDGTRLSIL.